A selection of T cell receptor beta chains follows, all from one sample in a study of blood T cell repertoires in COVID-19. Here immunoSEQ multiplex PCR was the method, and the copy in TCRdb shows in-frame clones only, minus some. In the table there are over 65,000 clones, approximately 86% of which are singletons. What was sequenced was peripheral blood. All receptors derive from a man aged 80 or over with COVID-19, enrolled during active disease. Each CDR3 is given with its conserved first and last residue. The D gene is left open where the match is weak. Expanded clones are given a class, and other clones once, few, many or no size at all.

j_gene	v_gene	d_gene	abundance	CDR3aa	CDR3nt
TRBJ1-1	TRBV6-2/TRBV6-3	TRBD1	.	CASSYSQGQGAFAEAFF	TGTGCCAGCAGTTACTCCCAGGGACAGGGGGCTTTCGCTGAAGCTTTCTTT
TRBJ1-4	TRBV27	.	.	CASSHRQENEKLFF	TGTGCCAGCAGTCACAGACAGGAAAATGAAAAACTGTTTTTT
TRBJ1-5	TRBV19	TRBD1	.	CASSMDRAGNQPQHF	TGTGCCAGTAGTATGGACAGGGCGGGCAATCAGCCCCAGCATTTT
TRBJ2-5	TRBV5-6	.	.	CASSLALTNQETQYF	TGTGCCAGCAGCTTGGCACTAACCAACCAAGAGACCCAGTACTTC
TRBJ2-3	TRBV5-4	TRBD2	.	CASSLQRESSTDTQYF	TGTGCCAGCAGCTTGCAGCGGGAATCTTCCACAGATACGCAGTATTTT
TRBJ2-3	TRBV11-3	.	.	CASSWRGTDTQYF	TGTGCCAGCAGCTGGAGGGGCACAGATACGCAGTATTTT
TRBJ2-1	TRBV18	.	.	CASSPRWQDNEQFF	TGTGCCAGCTCACCACGGTGGCAGGACAATGAGCAGTTCTTC
TRBJ2-7	TRBV6-5	TRBD2	.	CASSYSATSGPTF	TGTGCCAGCAGTTACTCGGCCACTAGCGGGCCCACCTTC
TRBJ2-7	TRBV5-1	.	.	CASRSTGSSYEQYF	TGCGCCAGCAGGTCTACAGGGAGCTCCTACGAGCAGTACTTC
TRBJ1-2	TRBV9	.	.	CASSVDGAANYGYTF	TGTGCCAGCAGCGTAGATGGGGCAGCAAACTATGGCTACACCTTC
TRBJ1-3	TRBV5-4	.	.	CASSWGGGNTIYF	TGTGCCAGCAGCTGGGGGGGCGGAAACACCATATATTTT
TRBJ1-5	TRBV2	TRBD1	.	CASSPGTGGNQPQHF	TGTGCCAGCAGTCCCGGGACAGGGGGCAATCAGCCCCAGCATTTT
TRBJ2-1	TRBV3-1/TRBV3-2	.	.	CASSQGGYLGGEQFF	TGTGCCAGCAGCCAAGGAGGCTACTTAGGCGGTGAGCAGTTCTTC
TRBJ2-7	TRBV28	.	.	CASSLSRVAVEQYF	TGTGCCAGCAGTTTATCCAGGGTCGCAGTCGAGCAGTACTTC
TRBJ1-1	TRBV12-3/TRBV12-4	.	few	CASSNGDKAFF	TGTGCCAGCAGTAACGGGGATAAAGCTTTCTTT
TRBJ2-1	TRBV5-6	.	.	CASSLGQLNEQFF	TGTGCCAGCAGCTTGGGACAGCTCAATGAGCAGTTCTTC
TRBJ1-1	TRBV29-1	.	once	CSVQGHLNTEAFF	TGCAGCGTTCAGGGACACCTGAACACTGAAGCTTTCTTT
TRBJ1-6	TRBV4-3	.	.	CASSRGGRNSPLHF	TGCGCCAGCAGCCGGGGGGGTAGGAATTCACCCCTCCACTTT
TRBJ1-6	TRBV28	TRBD1	few	CASKDRGVRTLHF	TGTGCCAGCAAAGACAGGGGCGTCCGGACCCTCCACTTT
TRBJ2-7	TRBV5-4	TRBD1	.	CASSSQGTAPYEQYF	TGTGCCAGCAGCTCGCAGGGGACAGCCCCCTACGAGCAGTACTTC
TRBJ2-7	TRBV20-1	.	.	CSASGGGVEEQYF	TGCAGTGCTAGTGGAGGGGGGGTCGAGGAGCAGTACTTC
TRBJ2-7	TRBV7-8	TRBD2	once	CASSLNVLAGEEQYF	TGTGCCAGCAGCTTAAACGTACTAGCGGGGGAAGAGCAGTACTTC
TRBJ1-4	TRBV28	.	.	CASSLGPLNEKLFF	TGTGCCAGCAGTTTGGGCCCTTTGAATGAAAAACTGTTTTTT
TRBJ2-7	TRBV5-1	.	.	CASSLATGFLSYEQYF	TGCGCCAGCAGCTTGGCGACGGGGTTCCTCTCCTACGAGCAGTACTTC
TRBJ1-1	TRBV21-1	.	.	CASSKWPTGNTEAFF	TGTGCCAGCAGCAAATGGCCGACAGGGAACACTGAAGCTTTCTTT
TRBJ2-3	TRBV6-5	.	once	CASRTSSTDTQYF	TGTGCCAGCAGGACATCTAGCACAGATACGCAGTATTTT
TRBJ2-1	TRBV7-8	.	once	CASSFSDSLSEQFF	TGTGCCAGCAGCTTTTCAGACTCCCTCAGTGAGCAGTTCTTC
TRBJ2-7	TRBV4-1	TRBD1	.	CASSPSPGQGSYEQYF	TGCGCCAGCAGCCCTTCGCCAGGACAGGGGTCCTACGAGCAGTACTTC
TRBJ2-7	TRBV28	TRBD1	.	CASSGPTQGNEQYF	TGTGCCAGCAGTGGCCCCACACAGGGGAACGAGCAGTACTTC
TRBJ2-3	TRBV9	TRBD1	.	CASSVGQGPPDTQYF	TGTGCCAGCAGCGTCGGACAGGGGCCCCCAGATACGCAGTATTTT
TRBJ1-1	TRBV5-6	TRBD1	.	CASSARDRGGLNTEAFF	TGTGCCAGCAGCGCCCGGGACAGGGGTGGACTAAACACTGAAGCTTTCTTT
TRBJ2-5	TRBV5-1	.	.	CASSWTTGTSQPQYF	TGCGCCAGCAGCTGGACTACCGGGACTTCTCAGCCCCAGTACTTC
TRBJ2-7	TRBV5-4	TRBD2	.	CASSFGLAGGKEQYF	TGTGCCAGCAGCTTCGGACTAGCGGGGGGAAAGGAGCAGTACTTC
TRBJ1-2	TRBV3-1/TRBV3-2	.	once	CASSQATGRGYTF	TGTGCCAGCAGCCAAGCCACAGGTCGTGGCTACACCTTC
TRBJ2-7	TRBV5-5	TRBD1	once	CASSPRSGTGGSYEQYF	TGTGCCAGCAGCCCGAGATCCGGGACAGGGGGCTCCTACGAGCAGTACTTC
TRBJ2-7	TRBV14	.	.	CASSYTGSSYEQYF	TGTGCCAGCAGTTATACTGGGAGCTCCTACGAGCAGTACTTC
TRBJ2-5	TRBV4-3	TRBD1	.	CASSQTDRQETQYF	TGCGCCAGCAGCCAAACGGACAGGCAAGAGACCCAGTACTTC
TRBJ2-2	TRBV19	.	.	CASSPQAQNTGELFF	TGTGCCAGTAGTCCTCAGGCGCAGAACACCGGGGAGCTGTTTTTT
TRBJ1-2	TRBV7-9	TRBD1	.	CASSLTGANLYGYTF	TGTGCCAGCAGCTTGACAGGGGCCAACCTCTATGGCTACACCTTC